These T cell receptor beta chains were read from a single sample in a study of beta chain features in type 1 diabetes. Generated by immunoSEQ multiplex PCR, the TCRdb table keeps only in-frame clones and is missing some. The sample yields roughly 400,000 clones, over 11% seen once. Sequenced material: naive CD4+ T cells from blood. These receptors all come from a man aged 25-45 years in good health. CDR3s include the opening cysteine and the closing phenylalanine or tryptophan. The D gene is left open where the match is weak. The size field is filled for only some rows; it gives once, few, many or a size class.

v_gene	j_gene	abundance	d_gene	CDR3aa	CDR3nt
TRBV30	TRBJ2-5	NA	NA	CAWSVGGKTQYF	TGTGCCTGGAGTGTAGGGGGTAAGACCCAGTACTTC
TRBV11-2	TRBJ2-1	few	NA	CASTGRGGEQFF	TGTGCCAGCACCGGCCGGGGTGGGGAGCAGTTCTTC
TRBV5-1	TRBJ2-6	few	NA	CASSFGQEGGANVLTF	TGCGCCAGCAGCTTCGGCCAGGAAGGTGGGGCCAACGTCCTGACTTTC
TRBV10-3	TRBJ2-3	few	TRBD2	CAISDITSGPRADTQYF	TGTGCCATCAGTGATATTACTAGCGGGCCCCGGGCAGATACGCAGTATTTT
TRBV18	TRBJ2-2	NA	NA	CASSPSTGELFF	TGTGCCAGCTCACCGTCCACCGGGGAGCTGTTTTTT
TRBV5-1	TRBJ2-1	NA	NA	CATGGGDGNEQFF	TGCGCCACGGGTGGGGGCGATGGCAATGAGCAGTTCTTC
TRBV7-3	TRBJ2-1	NA	NA	CASSLGNEQFF	TGTGCCAGCAGCTTAGGTAATGAGCAGTTCTTC
TRBV4-3	TRBJ1-4	NA	NA	CASSRLAGRINEKLFF	TGCGCCAGCAGCCGTCTAGCGGGACGGATTAATGAAAAACTGTTTTTT
TRBV7-9	TRBJ1-2	few	NA	CASSLDPRANYGYTF	TGTGCCAGCAGCTTAGACCCACGAGCGAACTATGGCTACACCTTC
TRBV29-1	TRBJ1-1	NA	NA	CSVEVDAGVGTEAFF	TGCAGCGTTGAGGTCGACGCGGGGGTTGGCACTGAAGCTTTCTTT
TRBV30	TRBJ1-1	NA	NA	CAWSVEGTEAFF	TGTGCCTGGAGTGTAGAGGGAACTGAAGCTTTCTTT
TRBV10-3	TRBJ2-3	few	NA	CAISEEALDTQYF	TGTGCCATCAGTGAGGAAGCCCTAGATACGCAGTATTTT
TRBV5-6	TRBJ1-1	NA	NA	CASSSKVDTEAFF	TGTGCCAGCAGCTCCAAGGTTGACACTGAAGCTTTCTTT
TRBV10-3	TRBJ2-3	NA	NA	CAISLRGAADTQYF	TGTGCCATCAGTCTCCGGGGAGCCGCAGATACGCAGTATTTT
TRBV7-7	TRBJ2-2	few	NA	CASSQEYTGELFF	TGTGCCAGCAGCCAAGAATACACCGGGGAGCTGTTTTTT
TRBV19	TRBJ2-3	few	NA	CASTSDLDTQYF	TGTGCCAGTACCAGCGACCTAGATACGCAGTATTTT
TRBV7-6	TRBJ2-1	NA	TRBD2	CASSLESSGRAGYNEQFF	TGTGCCAGCAGCTTAGAGTCCAGCGGGAGGGCCGGTTACAATGAGCAGTTCTTC
TRBV5-1	TRBJ2-3	NA	TRBD2	CASSLTIPGLGAPDTQYF	TGCGCCAGCAGCTTGACTATACCGGGACTAGGTGCCCCAGATACGCAGTATTTT
TRBV5-4	TRBJ2-5	NA	NA	CASSGGGMETQYF	TGTGCCAGCAGCGGAGGGGGCATGGAGACCCAGTACTTC
TRBV5-4	TRBJ2-3	NA	NA	CASSYGTRTPVDTQYF	TGTGCCAGCAGCTACGGGACACGGACACCAGTGGATACGCAGTATTTT
TRBV5-1	TRBJ2-5	NA	TRBD2	CASSFTSGPVGQYF	TGCGCCAGCAGCTTCACTAGCGGCCCAGTGGGCCAGTACTTC
TRBV29-1	TRBJ2-3	few	NA	CSVVPLAQYF	TGCAGCGTTGTCCCATTGGCGCAGTATTTT
TRBV27	TRBJ2-1	NA	NA	CASSFRESHEQFF	TGTGCCAGCAGTTTTAGGGAAAGCCATGAGCAGTTCTTC
TRBV15	TRBJ2-6	NA	NA	CATSRDPFGLSSSGANVLTF	TGTGCCACCAGCAGAGATCCATTTGGACTTTCCAGCTCTGGGGCCAACGTCCTGACTTTC
TRBV5-1	TRBJ1-1	few	NA	CASSFGGLNTEAFF	TGCGCCAGCAGCTTCGGGGGCCTGAACACTGAAGCTTTCTTT
TRBV20-1	TRBJ1-2	NA	NA	CSAYGNYGYTF	TGCAGTGCTTACGGAAACTATGGCTACACCTTC
TRBV7-2	TRBJ2-2	NA	NA	CASTRGPITGELFF	TGTGCCAGCACCCGGGGACCGATCACCGGGGAGCTGTTTTTT
TRBV25-1	TRBJ2-1	NA	TRBD2	CASSPRLAGFSEQFF	TGTGCCAGCAGTCCCCGACTAGCGGGATTTAGTGAGCAGTTCTTC
TRBV5-1	TRBJ2-2	NA	NA	CASAIGPGLNTGELFF	TGCGCCAGCGCTATTGGTCCAGGTCTAAACACCGGGGAGCTGTTTTTT
TRBV9	TRBJ1-4	NA	TRBD1	CASSVHPGGINEKLFF	TGTGCCAGCAGCGTACATCCAGGGGGTATTAATGAAAAACTGTTTTTT
TRBV6-5	TRBJ1-1	NA	NA	CASSGHRTREAFF	TGTGCCAGCAGTGGGCATCGGACGCGTGAAGCTTTCTTT
TRBV30	TRBJ2-1	few	NA	CAWRGYNEQFF	TGTGCCTGGAGGGGCTACAATGAGCAGTTCTTC
TRBV29-1	TRBJ2-3	NA	NA	CSVKRHVGNLDTQYF	TGCAGCGTTAAGAGGCACGTCGGCAACTTAGATACGCAGTATTTT
TRBV7-9	TRBJ2-5	few	NA	CASSINRETQYF	TGTGCCAGCAGCATCAACCGGGAGACCCAGTACTTC
TRBV5-5	TRBJ2-3	NA	NA	CASSWDQGATQYF	TGTGCCAGCAGCTGGGACCAAGGGGCTACGCAGTATTTT
TRBV29-1	TRBJ1-3	NA	NA	CSGRSGNTIYF	TGCAGCGGGCGTTCTGGAAACACCATATATTTT
TRBV19	TRBJ2-5	NA	NA	CASSTRLQETQYF	TGTGCCAGTAGTACCAGACTCCAAGAGACCCAGTACTTC
TRBV23-1	TRBJ2-1	few	NA	CASSIGDLRDNEQFF	TGCGCCAGCAGCATTGGCGACCTGAGAGACAATGAGCAGTTCTTC
TRBV21-1	TRBJ2-4	many	NA	CASKYEYIQYF	TGTGCCAGCAAGTACGAATACATTCAGTACTTC
TRBV7-2	TRBJ2-5	NA	NA	CASSLEGLAKTQYF	TGTGCCAGCAGCTTAGAGGGCCTGGCCAAGACCCAGTACTTC
TRBV7-9	TRBJ2-3	NA	NA	CASRRLEADTQYF	TGTGCCAGCAGACGACTAGAAGCTGATACGCAGTATTTT
TRBV5-4	TRBJ2-1	NA	TRBD2	CASSSGPGMAGGNEQFF	TGTGCCAGCAGCTCTGGGCCGGGGATGGCGGGAGGTAATGAGCAGTTCTTC
TRBV29-1	TRBJ2-4	few	NA	CSKSWAKNIQYF	TGCAGCAAGTCGTGGGCCAAAAACATTCAGTACTTC
TRBV5-1	TRBJ2-2	NA	NA	CASSLDGPPVTGELFF	TGCGCCAGCAGCTTGGACGGGCCCCCGGTCACCGGGGAGCTGTTTTTT
TRBV5-1	TRBJ2-1	few	NA	CASSLEVPPHEQFF	TGCGCCAGCAGCTTGGAGGTCCCTCCCCATGAGCAGTTCTTC
TRBV19	TRBJ1-5	NA	NA	CASSGQAHQPQHF	TGTGCCAGTAGTGGGCAGGCCCATCAGCCCCAGCATTTT
TRBV6-6	TRBJ2-5	few	NA	CASSHYPKREETQYF	TGTGCCAGCAGCCACTATCCCAAGCGTGAGGAGACCCAGTACTTC
TRBV6-5	TRBJ2-2	NA	TRBD1	CASSSETGQGIKLFF	TGTGCCAGCAGTTCCGAAACGGGACAGGGAATTAAGCTGTTTTTT
TRBV5-4	TRBJ2-1	NA	NA	CASTLGRAGEQFF	TGTGCCAGCACCCTCGGGCGGGCGGGTGAGCAGTTCTTC
TRBV2	TRBJ1-2	few	TRBD1	CASREDRYGYTF	TGTGCCAGCAGAGAGGACAGGTATGGCTACACCTTC
TRBV15	TRBJ2-3	NA	TRBD1	CATSTLQTGGTQYF	TGTGCCACCAGCACTCTCCAGACAGGGGGTACGCAGTATTTT
TRBV13	TRBJ1-2	few	NA	CASSLVGHGYTF	TGTGCCAGCAGCTTAGTTGGACATGGCTACACCTTC
TRBV5-1	TRBJ2-5	few	NA	CASSSHTGGTQYF	TGCGCCAGCAGCTCACACACCGGAGGGACCCAGTACTTC